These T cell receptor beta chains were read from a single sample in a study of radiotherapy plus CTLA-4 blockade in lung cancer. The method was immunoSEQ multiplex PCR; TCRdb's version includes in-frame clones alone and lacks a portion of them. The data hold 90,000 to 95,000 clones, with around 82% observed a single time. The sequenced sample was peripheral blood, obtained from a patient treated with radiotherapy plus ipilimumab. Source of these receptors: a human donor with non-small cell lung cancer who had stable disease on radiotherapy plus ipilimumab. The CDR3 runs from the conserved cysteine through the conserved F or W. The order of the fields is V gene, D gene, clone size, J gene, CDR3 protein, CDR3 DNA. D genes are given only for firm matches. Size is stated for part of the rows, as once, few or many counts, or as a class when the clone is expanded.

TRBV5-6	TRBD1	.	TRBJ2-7	CASSGTGSQQYF	TGTGCCAGCAGCGGGACAGGGAGCCAGCAGTACTTC
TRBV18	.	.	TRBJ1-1	CASSPGRGNTEAFF	TGTGCCAGCTCACCAGGGAGGGGGAACACTGAAGCTTTCTTT
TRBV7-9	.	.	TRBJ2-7	CASSFVPGEQYF	TGTGCCAGCAGCTTTGTCCCAGGCGAGCAGTACTTC
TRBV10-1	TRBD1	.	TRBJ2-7	CASSRTGRINEQYF	TGCGCCAGCAGTAGGACAGGGAGGATCAACGAGCAGTACTTC
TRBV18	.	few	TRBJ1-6	CASSGESPLHF	TGTGCCAGCTCAGGGGAGTCACCCCTCCACTTT
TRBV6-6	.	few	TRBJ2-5	CASSYSSNGETQYF	TGTGCCAGCAGTTACTCCTCAAACGGGGAGACCCAGTACTTC
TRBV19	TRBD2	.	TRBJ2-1	CASSPLTSGRDNEQFF	TGTGCCAGTAGTCCATTGACTAGCGGGAGGGACAATGAGCAGTTCTTC
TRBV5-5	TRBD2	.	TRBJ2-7	CASSKIGTSGLYEQYF	TGTGCCAGCAGCAAAATCGGGACTAGCGGCCTTTACGAGCAGTACTTC
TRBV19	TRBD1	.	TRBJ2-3	CASQEQGATDTQYF	TGTGCCTCCCAGGAACAGGGGGCGACAGATACGCAGTATTTT
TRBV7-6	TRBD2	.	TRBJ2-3	CASSPGGSTDTQYF	TGTGCCAGCAGCCCCGGGGGGAGCACAGATACGCAGTATTTT
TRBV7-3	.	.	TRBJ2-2	CASSPGTFTGELFF	TGTGCCAGCAGCCCTGGGACATTCACCGGGGAGCTGTTTTTT
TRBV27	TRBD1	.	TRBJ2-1	CASSSGQGAQNEQFF	TGTGCCAGCAGTTCCGGACAGGGGGCACAAAATGAGCAGTTCTTC
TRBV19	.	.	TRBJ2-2	CASIPYADGALFF	TGTGCCAGTATACCTTATGCGGATGGGGCTCTGTTTTTT
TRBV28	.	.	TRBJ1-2	CASSVRNPNYGYTF	TGTGCCAGCAGCGTACGAAACCCTAACTATGGCTACACCTTC
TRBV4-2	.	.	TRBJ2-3	CASSQAAVTDTQYF	TGTGCCAGCAGCCAAGCTGCGGTCACAGATACGCAGTATTTT
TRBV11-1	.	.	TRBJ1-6	CASSLIGNNSPLHF	TGTGCCAGCAGCTTAATCGGCAACAATTCACCCCTCCACTTT
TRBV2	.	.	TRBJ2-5	CASLGGDQETQYF	TGTGCCAGTCTCGGCGGGGATCAAGAGACCCAGTACTTC
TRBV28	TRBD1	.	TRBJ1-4	CASSLWTGGSEKLFF	TGTGCCAGCAGTTTGTGGACAGGGGGCAGCGAAAAACTGTTTTTT
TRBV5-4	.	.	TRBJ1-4	CASSRGGNEKLFF	TGTGCCAGCAGCCGGGGAGGGAATGAAAAACTGTTTTTT
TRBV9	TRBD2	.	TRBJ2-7	CASSVEPSGGPLGEQYF	TGTGCCAGCAGCGTAGAACCTAGCGGGGGGCCCCTTGGGGAGCAGTACTTC
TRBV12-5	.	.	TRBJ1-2	CASGGAFLQGKTYGYTF	TGTGCTAGTGGTGGTGCCTTTCTGCAGGGAAAGACCTATGGCTACACCTTC
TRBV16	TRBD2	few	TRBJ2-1	CASSQSPSGRGEQFF	TGTGCCAGCAGCCAATCCCCTAGCGGGAGAGGTGAGCAGTTCTTC
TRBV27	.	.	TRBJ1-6	CASSLFGAGPRDSPLHF	TGTGCCAGCAGTCTGTTCGGGGCAGGGCCTCGGGATTCACCCCTCCACTTT
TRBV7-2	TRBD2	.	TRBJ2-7	CASSLAPGLAGSQNEQYF	TGTGCCAGCAGCTTAGCTCCCGGACTAGCGGGGTCCCAAAACGAGCAGTACTTC
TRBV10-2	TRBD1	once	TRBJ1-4	CASSDQTGGNEKLFF	TGCGCCAGCAGTGACCAGACAGGGGGCAATGAAAAACTGTTTTTT
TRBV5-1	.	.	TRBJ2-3	CASQVTDTQYF	TGCGCCAGCCAGGTCACAGATACGCAGTATTTT
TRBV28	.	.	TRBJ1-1	CASTTGGDVAFF	TGTGCCAGCACCACTGGGGGGGATGTAGCTTTCTTT